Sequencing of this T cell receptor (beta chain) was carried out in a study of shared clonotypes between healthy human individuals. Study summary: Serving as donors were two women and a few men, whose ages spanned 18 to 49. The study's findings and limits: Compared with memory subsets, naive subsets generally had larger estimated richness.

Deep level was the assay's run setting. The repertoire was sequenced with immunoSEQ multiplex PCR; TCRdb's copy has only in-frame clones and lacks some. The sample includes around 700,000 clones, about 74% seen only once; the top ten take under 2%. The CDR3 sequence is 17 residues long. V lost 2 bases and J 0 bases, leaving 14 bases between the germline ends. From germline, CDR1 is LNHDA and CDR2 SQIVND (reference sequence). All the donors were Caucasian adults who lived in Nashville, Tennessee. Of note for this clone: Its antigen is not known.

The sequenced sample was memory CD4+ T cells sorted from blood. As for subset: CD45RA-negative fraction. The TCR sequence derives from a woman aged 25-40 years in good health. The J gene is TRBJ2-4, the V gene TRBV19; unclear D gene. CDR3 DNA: TGTGCCAGTAGTATATGGCGGCCCGGTATAGCCAAAAACATTCAGTACTTC. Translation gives CASSIWRPGIAKNIQYF.